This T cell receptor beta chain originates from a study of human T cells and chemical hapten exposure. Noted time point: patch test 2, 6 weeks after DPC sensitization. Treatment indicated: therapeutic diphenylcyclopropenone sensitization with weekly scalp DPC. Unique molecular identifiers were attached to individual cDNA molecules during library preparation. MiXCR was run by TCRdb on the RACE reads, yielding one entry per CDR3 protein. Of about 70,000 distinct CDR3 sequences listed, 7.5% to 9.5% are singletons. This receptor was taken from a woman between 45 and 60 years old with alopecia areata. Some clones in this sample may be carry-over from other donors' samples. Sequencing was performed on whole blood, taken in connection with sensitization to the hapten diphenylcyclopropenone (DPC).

The CDR3 loop is CASSLGQRPELFF. The CDR3 DNA reads TGTGCCAGCAGCTTGGGGCAACGACCTGAGCTGTTTTTT. The chain combines TRBV7-2 with TRBJ2-2; possibly TRBD1 for D (5 bases). The CDR3 consists of 13 residues. V lost 3 bases to trimming and J lost 11 bases, with 13 bases between them. Germline V gene sequence: CDR1 SGHTA, CDR2 FQGNSA. Together with reference TRBV7-2 and TRBJ2-2, the CDR3 gives the full variable domain: GAGVSQSPSNKVTEKGKDVELRCDPISGHTALYWYRQSLGQGLEFLIYFQGNSAPDKSGLPSDRFSAERTGGSVSTLTIQRTQQEDSAVYLCASSLGQRPELFFGEGSRLTVL.